These 5 T cell receptor beta chains share one sample of origin, sequenced in a study of radiotherapy plus CTLA-4 blockade in lung cancer. The table came from immunoSEQ multiplex PCR; TCRdb's copy has only in-frame clones and leaves some out. Of over 60,000 clones listed, 85% to 90% are singletons. The material was peripheral blood, obtained from a patient treated with radiotherapy plus ipilimumab. These receptors were obtained from a human donor with non-small cell lung cancer who had stable disease on radiotherapy plus ipilimumab.

V is TRBV11-2 and J is TRBJ1-2; D call uncertain. V was pared by 6 bases and J by 1 base, with 9 bases between. The V gene's germline CDR1 is SGHAT and CDR2 FQNNGV. This CDR3 region has 13 residues. CDR3 nucleotide sequence: TGTGCCAGCAGGGACCGTATTAACTATGGCTACACCTTC. Amino acid sequence: CASRDRINYGYTF.

This sequence joins TRBV30 and TRBJ2-5, with 13 bases that match TRBD2. V lost 0 bases and J lost 4; bases outside the gene matches: 5. This CDR3 is built from 16 residues. Germline CDR1 and CDR2: GTSNPN and SVGIG (reference sequence). As DNA, the CDR3 is TGTGCCTGGAGTGTGGGACTAGCGGGGAATAGAGAGACCCAGTACTTC. It specifies CAWSVGLAGNRETQYF.

V usage is TRBV18 and J usage is TRBJ2-7, with D possibly TRBD2 on 6 matching bases. The V and J ends lost 6 bases and 0 bases respectively, with 12 bases between them. The CDR3 totals 14 residues. Germline loops: CDR1 KGHSH, CDR2 LQKENI. The CDR3 protein is CASSAGGISYEQYF. Here the CDR3 DNA reads TGTGCCAGCTCCGCCGGGGGTATCTCCTACGAGCAGTACTTC.

This clone was detected only once. CDR3 region: CASSLRLVAGELFF. The CDR3, as DNA: TGTGCCAGCAGCTTACGACTAGTAGCCGGGGAGCTGTTTTTT. This chain joins TRBV7-2 and TRBJ2-2, with D possibly matching TRBD2 (6 bases). The CDR3 extends over 14 amino acids. CDR1 and CDR2 from the germline V gene are SGHTA and FQGNSA. With 2 bases removed from V and 6 bases from J, the gap between germline ends came to 10 bases. The variable domain in full, with the rest retrieved from reference TRBV7-2 and TRBJ2-2, is GAGVSQSPSNKVTEKGKDVELRCDPISGHTALYWYRQSLGQGLEFLIYFQGNSAPDKSGLPSDRFSAERTGGSVSTLTIQRTQQEDSAVYLCASSLRLVAGELFFGEGSRLTVL.

V is TRBV5-6 and J is TRBJ2-5, with TRBD2 identical over 7 bases. With V trimmed by 0 bases and J by 4 bases, 6 bases remained unmatched. Germline V gene data show CDR1 as SGHDT and CDR2 as YYEEEE. The CDR3 contains 15 residues. This CDR3 reads CASSLDVGGRETQYF. The DNA for the CDR3 is TGTGCCAGCAGCTTGGATGTGGGCGGGAGAGAGACCCAGTACTTC.